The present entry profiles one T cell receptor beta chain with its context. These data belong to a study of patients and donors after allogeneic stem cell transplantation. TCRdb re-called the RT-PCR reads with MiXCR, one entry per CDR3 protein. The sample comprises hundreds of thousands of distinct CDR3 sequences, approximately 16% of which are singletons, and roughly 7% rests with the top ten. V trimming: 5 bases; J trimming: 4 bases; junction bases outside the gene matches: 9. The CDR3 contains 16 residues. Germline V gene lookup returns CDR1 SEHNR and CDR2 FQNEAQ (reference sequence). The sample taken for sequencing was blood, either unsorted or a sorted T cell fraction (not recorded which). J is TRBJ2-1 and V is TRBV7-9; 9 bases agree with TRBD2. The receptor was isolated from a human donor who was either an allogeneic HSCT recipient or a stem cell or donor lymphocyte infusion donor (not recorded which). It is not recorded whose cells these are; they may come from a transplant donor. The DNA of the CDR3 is TGTGCCAGCAGCCCCGACAGACTAGCGGTATACAATGAGCAGTTCTTC. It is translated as CASSPDRLAVYNEQFF.